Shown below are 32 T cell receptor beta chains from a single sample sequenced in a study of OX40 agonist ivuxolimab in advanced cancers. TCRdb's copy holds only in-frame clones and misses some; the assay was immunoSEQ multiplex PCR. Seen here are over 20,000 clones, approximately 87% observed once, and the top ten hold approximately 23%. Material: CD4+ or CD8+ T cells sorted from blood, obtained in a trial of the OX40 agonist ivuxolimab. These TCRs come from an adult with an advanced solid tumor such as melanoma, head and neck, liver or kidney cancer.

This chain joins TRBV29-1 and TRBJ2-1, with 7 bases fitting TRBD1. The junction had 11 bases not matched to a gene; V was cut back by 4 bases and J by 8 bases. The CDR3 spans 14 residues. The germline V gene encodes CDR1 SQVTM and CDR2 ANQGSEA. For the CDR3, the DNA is TGCAGCGTTGCGACAGGGTATGAGGATGATGAGCAGTTCTTC. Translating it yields CSVATGYEDDEQFF.

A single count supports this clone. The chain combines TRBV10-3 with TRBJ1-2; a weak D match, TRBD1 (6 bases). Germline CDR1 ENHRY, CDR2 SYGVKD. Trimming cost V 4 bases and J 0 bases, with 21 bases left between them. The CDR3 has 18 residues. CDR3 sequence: CAISASREAGGANYGYTF. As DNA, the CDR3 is TGTGCCATCAGTGCCTCGAGGGAGGCCGGGGGCGCTAACTATGGCTACACCTTC.

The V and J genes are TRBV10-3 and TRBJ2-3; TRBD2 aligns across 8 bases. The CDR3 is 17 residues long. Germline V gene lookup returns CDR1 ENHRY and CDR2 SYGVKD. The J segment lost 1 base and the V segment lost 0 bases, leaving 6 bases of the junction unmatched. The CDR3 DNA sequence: TGTGCCATCAGTGAGTCGATTGGCGGGGGGCGCACAGATACGCAGTATTTT. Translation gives CAISESIGGGRTDTQYF.

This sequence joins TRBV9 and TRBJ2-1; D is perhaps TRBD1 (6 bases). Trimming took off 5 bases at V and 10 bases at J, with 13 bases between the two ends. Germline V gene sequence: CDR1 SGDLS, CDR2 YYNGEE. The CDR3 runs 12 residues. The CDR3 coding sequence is TGTGCCAGCAGTGCCATCGGGACAGAGCAGTTCTTC. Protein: CASSAIGTEQFF.

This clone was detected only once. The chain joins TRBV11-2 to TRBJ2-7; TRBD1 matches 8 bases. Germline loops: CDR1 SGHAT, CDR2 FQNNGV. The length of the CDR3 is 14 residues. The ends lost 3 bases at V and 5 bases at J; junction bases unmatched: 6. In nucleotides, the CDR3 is TGTGCCAGCAGCTTCGGTCCAGGGGGCGACGAGCAGTACTTC. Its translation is CASSFGPGGDEQYF.

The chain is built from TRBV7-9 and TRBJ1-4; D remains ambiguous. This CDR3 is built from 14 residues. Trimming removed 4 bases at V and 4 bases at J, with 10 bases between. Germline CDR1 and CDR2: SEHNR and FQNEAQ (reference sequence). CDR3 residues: CASSSFWDNEKLFF. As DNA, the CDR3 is TGTGCCAGCAGCTCCTTCTGGGATAATGAAAAACTGTTTTTT. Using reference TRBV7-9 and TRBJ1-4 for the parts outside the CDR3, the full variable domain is DTGVSQNPRHKITKRGQNVTFRCDPISEHNRLYWYRQTLGQGPEFLTYFQNEAQLEKSRLLSDRFSAERPKGSFSTLEIQRTEQGDSAMYLCASSSFWDNEKLFFGSGTQLSVL.

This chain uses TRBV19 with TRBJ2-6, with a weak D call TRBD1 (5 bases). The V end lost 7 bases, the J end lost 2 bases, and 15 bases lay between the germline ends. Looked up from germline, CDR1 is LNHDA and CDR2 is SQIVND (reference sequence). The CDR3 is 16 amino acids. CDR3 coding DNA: TGTGCCAGTACCCGCAGGGCTATTGCTGGGGCCAACGTCCTGACTTTC. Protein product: CASTRRAIAGANVLTF.

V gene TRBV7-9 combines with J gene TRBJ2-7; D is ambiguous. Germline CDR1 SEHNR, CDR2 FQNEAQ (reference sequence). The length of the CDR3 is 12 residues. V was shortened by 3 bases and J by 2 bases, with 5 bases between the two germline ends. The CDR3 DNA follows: TGTGCCAGCAGCTTCTCTACCTACGAGCAGTACTTC. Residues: CASSFSTYEQYF.

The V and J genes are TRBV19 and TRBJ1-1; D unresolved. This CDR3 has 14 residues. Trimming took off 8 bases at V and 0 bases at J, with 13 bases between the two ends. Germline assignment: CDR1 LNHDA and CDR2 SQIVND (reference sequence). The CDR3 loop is CASLMGAMNTEAFF. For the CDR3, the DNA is TGTGCCAGTCTTATGGGAGCTATGAACACTGAAGCTTTCTTT.

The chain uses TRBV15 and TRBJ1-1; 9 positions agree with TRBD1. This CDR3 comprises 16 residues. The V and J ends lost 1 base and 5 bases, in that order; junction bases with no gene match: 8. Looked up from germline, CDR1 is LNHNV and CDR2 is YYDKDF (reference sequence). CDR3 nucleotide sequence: TGTGCCACCAGCAGAGTAGGGACAGGGCTCCTGACTGAAGCTTTCTTT. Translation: CATSRVGTGLLTEAFF.

CDR3: CASNLGGRSTGELFF. CDR3 coding DNA: TGTGCCAGTAACTTGGGGGGCCGGTCTACCGGGGAGCTGTTTTTT. The J gene is TRBJ2-2, the V gene TRBV19; D is perhaps TRBD1 or TRBD2 (6 bases each). The CDR3 contains 15 residues. The germline gives CDR1 LNHDA, CDR2 SQIVND (reference sequence). Trimming removed 7 bases at V and 5 bases at J, with 17 bases between.

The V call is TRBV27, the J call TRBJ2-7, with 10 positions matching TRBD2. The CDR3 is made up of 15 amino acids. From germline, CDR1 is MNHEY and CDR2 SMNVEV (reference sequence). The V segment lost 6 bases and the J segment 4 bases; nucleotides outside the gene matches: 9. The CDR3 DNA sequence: TGTGCCAGCAGCCCTGAGCTAGCGGGGGCTTACGAGCAGTACTTC. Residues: CASSPELAGAYEQYF.

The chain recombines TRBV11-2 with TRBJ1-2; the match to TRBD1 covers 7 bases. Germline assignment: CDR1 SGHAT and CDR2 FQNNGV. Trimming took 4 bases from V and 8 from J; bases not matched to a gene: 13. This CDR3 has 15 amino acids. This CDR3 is CASSSYLGQMEGYTF. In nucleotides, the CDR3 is TGTGCCAGCAGCTCATACTTGGGACAGATGGAGGGCTACACCTTC.

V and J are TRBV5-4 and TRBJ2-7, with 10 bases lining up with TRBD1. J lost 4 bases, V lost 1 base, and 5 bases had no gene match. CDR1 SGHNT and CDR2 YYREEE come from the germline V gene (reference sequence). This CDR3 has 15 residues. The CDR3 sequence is CASSLRTGGTYEQYF. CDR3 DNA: TGTGCCAGCAGCTTGAGGACAGGGGGGACGTACGAGCAGTACTTC.

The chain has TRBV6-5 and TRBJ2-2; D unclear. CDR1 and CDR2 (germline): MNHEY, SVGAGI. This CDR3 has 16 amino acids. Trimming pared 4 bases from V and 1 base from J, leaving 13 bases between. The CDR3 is CASSSFPDGNTGELFF. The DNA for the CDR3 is TGTGCCAGCAGTTCTTTCCCGGACGGGAACACCGGGGAGCTGTTTTTT.

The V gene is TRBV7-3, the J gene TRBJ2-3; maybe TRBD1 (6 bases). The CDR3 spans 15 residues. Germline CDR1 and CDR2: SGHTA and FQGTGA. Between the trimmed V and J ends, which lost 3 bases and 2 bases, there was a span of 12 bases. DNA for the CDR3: TGTGCCAGCAGCTTGGTGGGGGCAACCACAGATACGCAGTATTTT. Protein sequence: CASSLVGATTDTQYF.

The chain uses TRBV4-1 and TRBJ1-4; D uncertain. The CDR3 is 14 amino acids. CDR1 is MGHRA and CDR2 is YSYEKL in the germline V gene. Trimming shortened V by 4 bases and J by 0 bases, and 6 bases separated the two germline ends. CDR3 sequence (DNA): TGCGCCAGCAGCCCCCGTGCAACTAATGAAAAACTGTTTTTT. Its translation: CASSPRATNEKLFF.

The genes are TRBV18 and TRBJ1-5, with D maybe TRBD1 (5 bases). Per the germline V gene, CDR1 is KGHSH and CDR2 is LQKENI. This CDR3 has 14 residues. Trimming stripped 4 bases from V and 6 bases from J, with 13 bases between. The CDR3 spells CASSLDRMGQPQHF. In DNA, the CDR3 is TGTGCCAGCTCACTCGACAGAATGGGTCAGCCCCAGCATTTT.

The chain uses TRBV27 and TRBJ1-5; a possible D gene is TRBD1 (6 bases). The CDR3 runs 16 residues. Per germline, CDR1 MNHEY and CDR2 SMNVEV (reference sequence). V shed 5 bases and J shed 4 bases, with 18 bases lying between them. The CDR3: CASSPRQDRSNQPQHF. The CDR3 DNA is TGTGCCAGCAGTCCTCGACAGGACAGATCAAATCAGCCCCAGCATTTT.

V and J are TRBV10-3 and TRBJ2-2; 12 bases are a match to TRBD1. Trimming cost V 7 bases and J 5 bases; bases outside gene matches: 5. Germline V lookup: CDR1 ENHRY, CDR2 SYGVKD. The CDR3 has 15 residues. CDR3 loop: CAITPGQGATGELFF. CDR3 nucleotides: TGTGCCATCACTCCGGGACAGGGGGCTACCGGGGAGCTGTTTTTT.

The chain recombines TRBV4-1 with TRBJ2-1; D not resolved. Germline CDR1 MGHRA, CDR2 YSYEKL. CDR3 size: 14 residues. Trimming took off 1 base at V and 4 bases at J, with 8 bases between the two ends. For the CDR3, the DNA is TGCGCCAGCAGCCAAGTGGGGATTTACAATGAGCAGTTCTTC. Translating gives CASSQVGIYNEQFF.

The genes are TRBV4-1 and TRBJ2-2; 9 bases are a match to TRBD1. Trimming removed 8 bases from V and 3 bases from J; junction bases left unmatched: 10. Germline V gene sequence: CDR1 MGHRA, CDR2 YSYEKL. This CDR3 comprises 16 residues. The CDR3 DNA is TGCGCCAGCGAGGCCAATGGACAGGGGTACACCGGGGAGCTGTTTTTT. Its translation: CASEANGQGYTGELFF.

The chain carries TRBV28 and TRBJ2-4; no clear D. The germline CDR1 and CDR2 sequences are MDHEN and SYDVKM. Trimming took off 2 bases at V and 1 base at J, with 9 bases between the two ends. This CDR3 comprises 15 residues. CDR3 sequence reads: CASSLRAGAKNIQYF. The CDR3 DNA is TGTGCCAGCAGTTTAAGGGCTGGGGCCAAAAACATTCAGTACTTC.

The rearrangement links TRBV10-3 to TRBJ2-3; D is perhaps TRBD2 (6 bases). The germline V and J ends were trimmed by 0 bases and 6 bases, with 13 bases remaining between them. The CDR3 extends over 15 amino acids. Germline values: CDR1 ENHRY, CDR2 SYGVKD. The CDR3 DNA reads TGTGCCATCAGTGAGTCCGTACAGGCGGGGGATACGCAGTATTTT. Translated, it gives CAISESVQAGDTQYF.

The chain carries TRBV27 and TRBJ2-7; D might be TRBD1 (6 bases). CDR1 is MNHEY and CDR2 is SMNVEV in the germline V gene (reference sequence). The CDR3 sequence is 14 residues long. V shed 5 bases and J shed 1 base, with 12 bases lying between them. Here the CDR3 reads CASSIRGMSYEQYF. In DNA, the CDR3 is TGTGCCAGCAGTATCAGGGGAATGTCCTACGAGCAGTACTTC.

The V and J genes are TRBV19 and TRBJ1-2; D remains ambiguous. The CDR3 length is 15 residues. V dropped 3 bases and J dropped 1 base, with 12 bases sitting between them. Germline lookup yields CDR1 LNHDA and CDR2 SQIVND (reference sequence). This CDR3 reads CASSIYSSDNYGYTF. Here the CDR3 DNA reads TGTGCCAGTAGTATCTATTCGTCGGATAACTATGGCTACACCTTC. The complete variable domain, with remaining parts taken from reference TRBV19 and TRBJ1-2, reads DGGITQSPKYLFRKEGQNVTLSCEQNLNHDAMYWYRQDPGQGLRLIYYSQIVNDFQKGDIAEGYSVSREKKESFPLTVTSAQKNPTAFYLCASSIYSSDNYGYTFGSGTRLTVV.

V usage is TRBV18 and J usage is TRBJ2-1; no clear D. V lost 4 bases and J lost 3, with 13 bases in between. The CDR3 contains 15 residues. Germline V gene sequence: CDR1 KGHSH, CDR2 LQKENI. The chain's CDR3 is CASSQSDVSYNEQFF. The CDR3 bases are TGTGCCAGCTCACAATCGGACGTGAGCTACAATGAGCAGTTCTTC.

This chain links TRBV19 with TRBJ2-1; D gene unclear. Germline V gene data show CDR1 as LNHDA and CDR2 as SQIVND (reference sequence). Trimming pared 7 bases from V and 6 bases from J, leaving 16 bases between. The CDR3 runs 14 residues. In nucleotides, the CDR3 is TGTGCCAGTATGGGGAACCCCCCTGTCAATGAGCAGTTCTTC. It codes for CASMGNPPVNEQFF. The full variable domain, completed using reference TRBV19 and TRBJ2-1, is DGGITQSPKYLFRKEGQNVTLSCEQNLNHDAMYWYRQDPGQGLRLIYYSQIVNDFQKGDIAEGYSVSREKKESFPLTVTSAQKNPTAFYLCASMGNPPVNEQFFGPGTRLTVL.

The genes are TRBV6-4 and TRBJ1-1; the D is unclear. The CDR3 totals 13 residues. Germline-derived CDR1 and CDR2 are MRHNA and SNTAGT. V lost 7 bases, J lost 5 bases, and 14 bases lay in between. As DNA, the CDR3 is TGTGCCAGCAAACGGGGAGGGAGGACTGAAGCTTTCTTT. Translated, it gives CASKRGGRTEAFF.

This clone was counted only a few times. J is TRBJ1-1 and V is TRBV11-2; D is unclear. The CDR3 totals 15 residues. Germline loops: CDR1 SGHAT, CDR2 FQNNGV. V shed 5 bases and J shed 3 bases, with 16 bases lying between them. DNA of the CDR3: TGTGCCAGCAGCCCCCCGGTGAGGCTCGACACTGAAGCTTTCTTT. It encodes CASSPPVRLDTEAFF.

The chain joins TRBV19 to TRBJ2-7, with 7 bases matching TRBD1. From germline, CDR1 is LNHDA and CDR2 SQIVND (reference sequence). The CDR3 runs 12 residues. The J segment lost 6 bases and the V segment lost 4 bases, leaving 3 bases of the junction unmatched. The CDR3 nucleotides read TGTGCCAGTAGTACCGGGACAGTCGAGCAGTACTTC. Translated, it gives CASSTGTVEQYF.

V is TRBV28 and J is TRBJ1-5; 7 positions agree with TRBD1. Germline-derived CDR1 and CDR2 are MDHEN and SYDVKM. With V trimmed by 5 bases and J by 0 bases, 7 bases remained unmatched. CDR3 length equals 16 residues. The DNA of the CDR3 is TGTGCCAGCAGTCCCAGGGGGGGAGGTAGCAATCAGCCCCAGCATTTT. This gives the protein CASSPRGGGSNQPQHF.